The sequence of this TCR beta chain was determined in a study of blood T cell repertoires in COVID-19. At the level of the study: Sites in the United States, Italy and Spain provided acute and convalescent COVID-19 samples. The cDNA or gDNA used as material had been derived from T cells, B-cell-depleted T cells, or PBMCs.

Original handling: Amplification from reference gene primers served as the basis for estimated nucleated cell counts. The data were produced by immunoSEQ multiplex PCR, yet TCRdb's version contains in-frame clones alone and is incomplete. For V, J and clone size, that table is used; D and trimming come from the DNA. The data contain about 140,000 clones, about 87% of them singletons. Germline CDR1 KGHSH, CDR2 LQKENI. This CDR3 is built from 16 residues. V was pared by 3 bases and J by 0 bases, with 11 bases between. The clonotype originates from a human donor in a cohort sampled during active COVID-19. This chain joins TRBV18 and TRBJ2-2; D is possibly TRBD1 (5 bases). The sample was peripheral blood. The CDR3 sequence: CASSPPVGANTGELFF. The CDR3 nucleotides read TGTGCCAGCTCACCCCCGGTAGGGGCGAACACCGGGGAGCTGTTTTTT.